The text below deals with one T cell receptor beta chain. This sample stems from a study of blood T cell repertoires in COVID-19. This CDR3 has 17 amino acids. CDR1 is MDHEN, CDR2 SYDVKM, per germline. V trimming: 7 bases; J trimming: 4 bases; junction bases outside the gene matches: 15. Study processing details: The authors estimated nucleated cell counts from reference gene primer amplification. This table comes from immunoSEQ multiplex PCR, and its TCRdb copy is limited to in-frame clones, with some not included. Clone size and the V and J calls come from that table; the DNA yielded D and trimming. The sample consists of 220,000 or so clones, about four fifths of them appearing once.

The origin of this receptor is a woman aged 40 to 50 with acute COVID-19. The sample taken for sequencing was PBMCs or T cells enriched from blood (not recorded which). The J gene is TRBJ2-1, the V gene TRBV28; 8 bases map to TRBD1. CDR3 loop: CASTRRRGQSYYNEQFF. The CDR3, as DNA: TGTGCCAGCACTCGCCGCAGGGGGCAAAGCTATTACAATGAGCAGTTCTTC.